The entry below gives a single T cell receptor (beta chain) sequence along with its context. Looked up from germline, CDR1 is LNHDA and CDR2 is SQIVND (reference sequence). This CDR3 has 14 residues. Trimming removed 10 bases at V and 6 bases at J, with 21 bases between. The record originates from a study of CD8 T cells in ankylosing spondylitis. From the 5' RACE reads, TCRdb called clonotypes with MiXCR, one entry per CDR3 protein. The sample carries a few hundred thousand distinct CDR3 sequences, about 10% recorded once. The chain carries TRBV19 and TRBJ1-1; D not certain. This receptor was taken from a male donor with ankylosing spondylitis or in good health (not recorded which). Sequenced: blood, either unsorted or a sorted T cell fraction (not recorded which). CDR3 in DNA: TGTGCCACCAAGCGAGGACTGCCGGACGCTGAAGCTTTCTTT. Translation gives CATKRGLPDAEAFF.